These T cell receptor beta chains were read from a single sample in a study of blood T cell repertoires in COVID-19. Some clones are missing from TCRdb's copy, which holds only in-frame ones; the method was immunoSEQ multiplex PCR. This sample yields roughly 150,000 clones, of which 80% to 85% are seen a single time; 9.5% to 13% belongs to the top ten. Sequences were obtained from peripheral blood. Receptors were obtained from a man aged 70 or older with active or convalescent COVID-19. Each CDR3 is given with its conserved first and last residue. D genes are given only for firm matches. Not all rows give a size; the values are once, few, many and, for expanded clones, a class.

clone_size j_call v_call d_call cdr3_length cdr3_aa cdr3_nt
. TRBJ1-1 TRBV6-2/TRBV6-3 . 14 CASSYRTVNTEAFF TGTGCCAGCAGTTACCGCACAGTGAACACTGAAGCTTTCTTT
. TRBJ2-3 TRBV11-2 TRBD1 17 CASSRVAGTGDRDTQYF TGTGCCAGCAGCCGTGTTGCCGGGACAGGGGACCGAGATACGCAGTATTTT
. TRBJ1-2 TRBV28 . 13 CATGEPGAYGYTF TGTGCCACTGGGGAGCCAGGGGCCTATGGCTACACCTTC
. TRBJ2-7 TRBV5-6 TRBD1 14 CASIRGQGNHEQYF TGTGCCAGCATCCGAGGACAGGGGAATCACGAGCAGTACTTC
. TRBJ1-6 TRBV6-5 . 16 CASSYSNRRGDSPLHF TGTGCCAGCAGTTACTCGAATAGGAGAGGAGATTCACCCCTCCACTTT
. TRBJ1-2 TRBV18 . 16 CASSPRTDSTEYGYTF TGTGCCAGCTCACCGAGGACAGATTCGACAGAATATGGCTACACCTTC
. TRBJ2-1 TRBV3-1/TRBV3-2 . 17 CASSREAGLSSYNEQFF TGTGCCAGCAGCCGAGAAGCGGGTTTAAGCTCCTACAATGAGCAGTTCTTC
. TRBJ2-5 TRBV2 . 13 CASSEWSGETQYF TGTGCCAGCAGTGAATGGTCAGGAGAGACCCAGTACTTC
. TRBJ2-1 TRBV7-3 TRBD2 15 CASSTRSGDDNEQFF TGTGCCAGCAGCACCCGAAGCGGGGACGACAATGAGCAGTTCTTC
. TRBJ1-5 TRBV5-6 . 15 CASSHSSSGNQPQHF TGTGCCAGCAGCCACTCGTCCTCTGGCAATCAGCCCCAGCATTTT
. TRBJ2-2 TRBV24-1 TRBD2 15 CATSDFSGGTGELFF TGTGCCACCAGTGATTTTTCGGGGGGCACCGGGGAGCTGTTTTTT
. TRBJ1-1 TRBV6-5 . 13 CASSFVVNTEAFF TGTGCCAGCAGTTTCGTCGTGAACACTGAAGCTTTCTTT
. TRBJ2-1 TRBV19 TRBD2 16 CASSETGLAAYNEQFF TGTGCCAGTAGTGAAACGGGACTAGCGGCCTACAATGAGCAGTTCTTC
. TRBJ1-1 TRBV2 TRBD1 14 CASSDRVGNTEAFF TGTGCCAGCAGCGACAGGGTAGGGAACACTGAAGCTTTCTTT
. TRBJ2-7 TRBV6-2/TRBV6-3 TRBD1 16 CASSLALDRVRYEQYF TGTGCCAGCAGCCTCGCCCTGGACAGGGTGAGGTACGAGCAGTACTTC
few TRBJ1-1 TRBV27 . 16 CASSLVGRGPNTEAFF TGTGCCAGCAGTTTAGTGGGCAGGGGACCGAACACTGAAGCTTTCTTT
. TRBJ1-2 TRBV5-6 . 15 CASSLARGMAYGYTF TGTGCCAGCAGCTTGGCCAGGGGTATGGCCTATGGCTACACCTTC
. TRBJ2-1 TRBV28 . 13 CASRQGGYNEQFF TGTGCCAGCAGACAGGGCGGATACAATGAGCAGTTCTTC
. TRBJ1-5 TRBV28 . 13 CASSPYSNQPQHF TGTGCCAGCAGTCCTTATAGCAATCAGCCCCAGCATTTT
once TRBJ1-1 TRBV11-2 . 13 CASSVSSATEAFF TGTGCCAGCAGCGTAAGTAGCGCTACTGAAGCTTTCTTT
. TRBJ1-2 TRBV7-2 . 11 CASSLSGGYTF TGTGCCAGCAGCTTATCAGGGGGCTACACCTTC
few TRBJ2-6 TRBV15 . 16 CATSTPGYSGANVLTF TGTGCCACCAGCACCCCCGGGTACTCTGGGGCCAACGTCCTGACTTTC
. TRBJ1-5 TRBV2 . 15 CASSPMETSNQPQHF TGTGCCAGCAGTCCTATGGAGACCAGCAATCAGCCCCAGCATTTT
once TRBJ1-2 TRBV29-1 TRBD1 14 CSVVKQGEGYGYTF TGCAGCGTAGTTAAACAGGGGGAAGGCTATGGCTACACCTTC
. TRBJ2-5 TRBV5-1 . 14 CASSLMGQQETQYF TGCGCCAGCAGCTTGATGGGACAACAAGAGACCCAGTACTTC
. TRBJ2-7 TRBV7-2 . 13 CASSLEWSNEQYF TGTGCCAGCAGCTTGGAGTGGAGTAACGAGCAGTACTTC
. TRBJ1-2 TRBV5-1 TRBD1 14 CASSWQGVKDGYTF TGCGCCAGCAGCTGGCAGGGGGTAAAGGATGGCTACACCTTC
. TRBJ2-1 TRBV24-1 . 11 CATRGLREQFF TGTGCCACCAGAGGACTTCGGGAGCAGTTCTTC